The 27 T cell receptor beta chains presented below share a single source sample, sequenced in a study of Ad26.COV2.S vaccination and SARS-CoV-2 variants. Treatment: over 15 received Ad26.COV2.S at low or high dose, single or two shots; about 5 received placebo; per-sample allocation not given. Each sample was drawn 63 days after the first injection (of vaccine or placebo). Generated by immunoSEQ multiplex PCR, the TCRdb table keeps only in-frame clones and is missing some. The table records some 640,000 clones, about 89% of them present only once. This specimen consisted of peripheral blood, obtained in a trial of Ad26.COV2.S vaccine versus placebo. Every receptor here comes from a person between 18 and 60 years old who received the Ad26.COV2.S COVID-19 vaccine or a placebo.

J is TRBJ1-1 and V is TRBV5-1; 9 bases fit TRBD1. Germline values: CDR1 SGHRS, CDR2 YFSETQ. V shed 4 bases, J shed 0 bases, and the junction held 7 bases outside the gene matches. The CDR3 sequence is 16 residues long. The CDR3 DNA is TGCGCCAGCAGCCGCGGCGGACAGGGGATGAACACTGAAGCTTTCTTT. This gives the protein CASSRGGQGMNTEAFF.

This clone was observed once. The chain joins TRBV4-1 to TRBJ1-6; 9 bases are shared with TRBD1. Germline values: CDR1 MGHRA, CDR2 YSYEKL. V lost 6 bases to trimming and J lost 0 bases; unmatched junction nucleotides: 6. This CDR3 has 17 amino acids. CDR3 protein: CASRRTGASSYNSPLHF. CDR3 bases: TGCGCCAGCAGACGGACAGGGGCCAGCTCCTATAATTCACCCCTCCACTTT.

The chain carries TRBV2 and TRBJ2-5, with a weak D call TRBD2 (5 bases). The ends were cut back, 0 bases at V and 7 bases at J, with 9 bases in the middle. In germline, CDR1 is SNHLY, CDR2 FYNNEI. This CDR3 spans 13 amino acids. This CDR3 is CASSEAPGGTQYF. The CDR3, as DNA: TGTGCCAGCAGTGAAGCCCCCGGAGGGACCCAGTACTTC.

The V and J genes are TRBV9 and TRBJ2-5, with a possible D match to TRBD2 (6 bases). The CDR3 sequence is 15 residues long. Germline V gene sequence: CDR1 SGDLS, CDR2 YYNGEE. Deletions cut 0 bases from V and 4 bases from J, with 13 bases between. In nucleotides, the CDR3 is TGTGCCAGCAGCGTAGGGCAGGGAGGCAGAGAGACCCAGTACTTC. Encoded protein: CASSVGQGGRETQYF.

The chain joins TRBV7-9 to TRBJ1-1; 7 bases are a match to TRBD1. This CDR3 comprises 14 residues. J was trimmed by 3 bases and V by 4 bases; bases with no gene match: 5. The germline gives CDR1 SEHNR, CDR2 FQNEAQ (reference sequence). In nucleotides, the CDR3 is TGTGCCAGCAGCTCCTCCAGGGGGTACACTGAAGCTTTCTTT. This translates into CASSSSRGYTEAFF.

The V gene is TRBV11-2, the J gene TRBJ2-1; tentatively, D is TRBD1 or TRBD2 (7 bases each). Germline V gene lookup returns CDR1 SGHAT and CDR2 FQNNGV. V gave up 0 bases and J gave up 0 bases, with 18 bases separating them. This CDR3 comprises 19 residues. CDR3 residues: CASSLDRGGGLSSYNEQFF. CDR3 in DNA: TGTGCCAGCAGCTTAGATCGGGGAGGGGGCCTTAGCTCCTACAATGAGCAGTTCTTC.

This clone was seen only once. The chain combines TRBV7-9 with TRBJ1-3; D unclear. CDR3 size: 15 residues. The V gene's germline CDR1 is SEHNR and CDR2 FQNEAQ (reference sequence). The ends were cut back, 0 bases at V and 0 bases at J, with 6 bases in the middle. CDR3 loop: CASSLAQSSGNTIYF. The CDR3 nucleotides are TGTGCCAGCAGCTTAGCACAGAGCTCTGGAAACACCATATATTTT.

This clone has only one observation. This chain joins TRBV6-6 and TRBJ1-5; no clear D. CDR3 length: 11 residues. Trimming left V 2 bases short and J 11 bases short, with 7 bases between. CDR1 and CDR2 from the germline V gene are MNHNY and SVGAGI (reference sequence). The CDR3 loop is CASSYNRAQHF. DNA for the CDR3: TGTGCCAGCAGTTACAACCGAGCCCAGCATTTT.

The chain combines TRBV10-2 with TRBJ2-5; D assignment may be TRBD1 or TRBD2 (5 bases each). This CDR3 is built from 12 residues. In germline, CDR1 is WSHSY, CDR2 SAAADI. V lost 8 bases, J lost 5 bases, and 12 bases lay in between. CDR3 sequence (DNA): TGCGCCAGCGGTCCGGGGCTGGAGACCCAGTACTTC. Translation gives CASGPGLETQYF.

The rearrangement links TRBV30 to TRBJ2-7, with unresolved D. Trimming pared 3 bases from V and 6 bases from J, leaving 15 bases between. The CDR3 runs 13 residues. Germline-derived CDR1 and CDR2 are GTSNPN and SVGIG (reference sequence). The CDR3 sequence: CAWSKGLPSEQYF. The CDR3 DNA follows: TGTGCCTGGAGCAAGGGTTTGCCGTCCGAGCAGTACTTC.

The V and J genes are TRBV2 and TRBJ1-2; D remains ambiguous. The V and J ends lost 7 bases and 4 bases respectively, with 10 bases between them. This CDR3 spans 12 amino acids. The germline V gene has CDR1 SNHLY and CDR2 FYNNEI. CDR3 DNA: TGTGCCAGCACCCCATGGGTCTATGGCTACACCTTC. Protein product: CASTPWVYGYTF.

The V and J genes are TRBV7-2 and TRBJ2-5; D is unresolved. The V gene lost 2 bases and the J gene lost 3 bases, with 7 bases spanning the gap. CDR1 is SGHTA and CDR2 is FQGNSA in the germline V gene. The CDR3 loop spans 13 amino acids. The CDR3 sequence is CASSLWGKETQYF. DNA of the CDR3: TGTGCCAGCAGCTTATGGGGAAAAGAGACCCAGTACTTC.

V is TRBV7-2 and J is TRBJ2-5, with D maybe TRBD2 (7 bases). The germline CDR1 and CDR2 sequences are SGHTA and FQGNSA. The V end was cut by 3 bases, the J end by 4 bases, with 18 bases between. This CDR3 comprises 16 residues. The DNA for the CDR3 is TGTGCCAGCAGCTTTAGTACCGGGGGCGGGGGAGAGACCCAGTACTTC. Its translation: CASSFSTGGGGETQYF.

A word on this clone: Additional DNA sequences in this sample encode the identical CDR3. V usage is TRBV24-1 and J usage is TRBJ2-2; D might be TRBD2 (6 bases). The CDR3 is 15 residues long. CDR1 and CDR2 (germline): KGHDR, SFDVKD. Trimming removed 3 bases from V and 1 base from J, with 8 bases in between. CDR3 sequence (DNA): TGTGCCACCAGTGATCCCGGGAGGAACACCGGGGAGCTGTTTTTT. This codes for CATSDPGRNTGELFF.

V usage is TRBV12-5 and J usage is TRBJ2-1; 8 nucleotides agree with TRBD2. The CDR3 has 16 amino acids. The ends lost 7 bases at V and 1 base at J; junction bases unmatched: 9. In germline, CDR1 is LGHNT, CDR2 FRNRAP. CDR3 amino acids: CASVPQGGGSYNEQFF. The CDR3 region has the DNA TGTGCTAGTGTGCCTCAAGGCGGGGGGTCCTACAATGAGCAGTTCTTC.

Here the CDR3 DNA reads TGTGCCAGCAGTCGGGGGACAGACTATGGCTACACCTTC. Residues: CASSRGTDYGYTF. The chain recombines TRBV12-3 or TRBV12-4 with TRBJ1-2; 7 nucleotides line up with TRBD1. After removal of 5 bases from V and 3 bases from J, the junction contained 3 bases not matched to a gene. This CDR3 spans 13 amino acids.

This chain uses TRBV5-1 with TRBJ1-1; 11 nucleotides agree with TRBD1. CDR3 size: 16 residues. Germline lookup yields CDR1 SGHRS and CDR2 YFSETQ. J gave up 8 bases and V 1 base, and 10 bases lay outside the gene matches. For the CDR3, the DNA is TGCGCCAGCAGCTTGTCTCGGACAGGGGGCTTAGAAGAAGCTTTCTTT. It is translated as CASSLSRTGGLEEAFF.

This clone appeared a single time. The chain links TRBV11-2 to TRBJ2-7; 8 nucleotides line up with TRBD1. With 1 base clipped from V and 2 bases from J, the junction kept 1 base outside the gene matches. This CDR3 is built from 14 residues. Germline V gene sequence: CDR1 SGHAT, CDR2 FQNNGV. CDR3 bases: TGTGCCAGCAGCTTAGGGGACAGGACCTACGAGCAGTACTTC. Its translation: CASSLGDRTYEQYF.

The chain employs TRBV19 and TRBJ2-5; D unresolved. V dropped 0 bases and J dropped 4 bases, with 9 bases sitting between them. Germline V gene data show CDR1 as LNHDA and CDR2 as SQIVND (reference sequence). The CDR3 is 14 residues long. The CDR3 coding sequence is TGTGCCAGTAGTATAGACACAAACGGAGAGACCCAGTACTTC. Protein sequence: CASSIDTNGETQYF.

The V and J genes are TRBV12-5 and TRBJ1-2; no definite D call. V lost 5 bases to trimming and J lost 6 bases, with 16 bases between them. Looked up from germline, CDR1 is LGHNT and CDR2 is FRNRAP. The CDR3 is made up of 14 amino acids. CDR3 sequence reads: CASGLNPGMDGYTF. CDR3 nucleotides: TGTGCTAGTGGTCTGAACCCAGGAATGGATGGCTACACCTTC.

This chain joins TRBV7-9 and TRBJ1-4; D is unresolved. In germline, CDR1 is SEHNR, CDR2 FQNEAQ (reference sequence). CDR3 length: 16 amino acids. V was clipped by 3 bases and J by 0 bases, with 11 bases between them. The CDR3 reads CASSFGVGATNEKLFF. CDR3 nucleotide sequence: TGTGCCAGCAGCTTCGGGGTGGGAGCAACTAATGAAAAACTGTTTTTT.

V usage is TRBV5-1 and J usage is TRBJ2-1; 7 bases align to TRBD2. The CDR3 is 15 amino acids. Germline V gene sequence: CDR1 SGHRS, CDR2 YFSETQ. V lost 4 bases and J lost 3; bases outside the gene matches: 7. This CDR3 is CASSPGWGGYNEQFF. The CDR3 region has the DNA TGCGCCAGCAGCCCGGGTTGGGGGGGCTACAATGAGCAGTTCTTC.

This chain links TRBV6-5 with TRBJ2-7; a possible D gene is TRBD2 (6 bases). Per the germline V gene, CDR1 is MNHEY and CDR2 is SVGAGI. V was clipped by 5 bases and J by 7 bases, with 18 bases between them. The CDR3 length is 14 residues. In DNA form, the CDR3 reads TGTGCCAGCAGTCCCCGGGACTGGCCTGGGGAGCAGTACTTC. This encodes CASSPRDWPGEQYF.

The gene calls are TRBV29-1 and TRBJ1-2; a weak D match, TRBD1 (6 bases). V shed 3 bases and J shed 4 bases, with 12 bases lying between them. CDR1 and CDR2 (germline): SQVTM, ANQGSEA. The CDR3 sequence is 13 residues long. CDR3 DNA sequence: TGCAGCGTTGAGGGGGCGATACCCTATGGCTACACCTTC. Its translation: CSVEGAIPYGYTF.

This chain links TRBV6-2 or TRBV6-3 with TRBJ1-2, with a weak D call TRBD1 (6 bases). Germline loops: CDR1 MNHEY, CDR2 SVGEGT. CDR3 length equals 13 residues. With 5 bases removed from V and 6 bases from J, the gap between germline ends came to 13 bases. CDR3 amino acids: CASSITYRDGYTF. CDR3 DNA sequence: TGTGCCAGCAGTATAACCTACAGGGATGGCTACACCTTC.

The chain employs TRBV7-8 and TRBJ2-5, with 12 positions matching TRBD2. The germline V gene has CDR1 SGHVS and CDR2 FQNEAQ. CDR3 length: 16 residues. The ends lost 5 bases at V and 5 bases at J; junction bases unmatched: 9. CDR3 residues: CASSRILAGGRETQYF. The CDR3 DNA is TGTGCCAGCAGCAGGATACTAGCGGGGGGCAGGGAGACCCAGTACTTC. Full variable domain (missing parts from reference TRBV7-8 and TRBJ2-5): GAGVSQSPRYKVAKRGQDVALRCDPISGHVSLFWYQQALGQGPEFLTYFQNEAQLDKSGLPSDRFFAERPEGSVSTLKIQRTQQEDSAVYLCASSRILAGGRETQYFGPGTRLLVL.

The CDR3, as DNA: TGTGCCAGCAGCTTGGGGGTCGGGGCCTACGAGCAGTACTTC. Amino acid sequence: CASSLGVGAYEQYF. This rearrangement joins TRBV5-6 to TRBJ2-7; tentatively, D is TRBD2 (5 bases). Germline CDR1 SGHDT, CDR2 YYEEEE. The CDR3 is 14 residues long. V lost 0 bases, J lost 2 bases, and 9 bases lay in between.